A selection of T cell receptor beta chains follows, all from one sample in a study of T cells in Graves' hyperthyroidism and ophthalmopathy. TCRdb ran MiXCR on the multiplex PCR reads and lists one entry per CDR3 protein. Of 640,000 or so distinct CDR3 sequences in the sample, approximately 15% are singletons; the top ten hold 7% to 9%. Input material: blood. The receptors stem from a woman aged 18-35 years with Graves' ophthalmopathy. CDR3s include the opening cysteine and the closing phenylalanine or tryptophan. The order of the fields is clone size, J gene, CDR3 length, D gene, V gene, CDR3 DNA, CDR3 protein. The D gene is left open where the match is weak. Size values are once, few and many counts, or a class for expanded clones, and some rows have none.

>many|TRBJ2-1|14|.|TRBV7-2
TGTGCCAGCAGCTTAGTGGTTCAGGACAATGAGCAGTTCTTC
CASSLVVQDNEQFF
>.|TRBJ2-3|16|TRBD2|TRBV5-1
TGCGCCAGCAGCTTTAGGCTAGCGGGACCCACAGATACGCAGTATTTT
CASSFRLAGPTDTQYF
>few|TRBJ2-7|18|.|TRBV20-1
TGCAGTGCTATGATAGGAGGTCAGTTCCCTAAGGGCTCCTACGAGCAGTACTTC
CSAMIGGQFPKGSYEQYF
>.|TRBJ2-7|15|TRBD2|TRBV7-2
TGTGCCAGCAGCTTATCGGCGGGAGACGTCTACGAGCAGTACTTC
CASSLSAGDVYEQYF
>many|TRBJ1-1|13|.|TRBV2
TGTGCCATCCAATACAGGGTTAACGCTGAAGCTTTCTTT
CAIQYRVNAEAFF
>few|TRBJ1-2|16|TRBD1|TRBV4-2
TGTGCCAGCAGCCAAGATAGGGGGACAGGGCAGTATGGCTACACCTTC
CASSQDRGTGQYGYTF
>few|TRBJ2-1|13|.|TRBV20-1
TGCAGTGCTAGAGATAGGGGGAGTTATGAGCAGTTCTTC
CSARDRGSYEQFF
>.|TRBJ1-4|13|.|TRBV5-4
TGTGCCAGCAGCCCCTGGGTTGGGGAAAAACTGTTTTTT
CASSPWVGEKLFF
>few|TRBJ2-1|16|TRBD2|TRBV4-1
TGCGCCAGCAGCCACTTCTTCAGCGGGAACCACAATGAGCAGTTCTTC
CASSHFFSGNHNEQFF
>many|TRBJ1-2|11|.|TRBV10-3
TGTGCCATCCGGTCGGCGGGTGGCTACACCTTC
CAIRSAGGYTF
>many|TRBJ1-1|12|.|TRBV29-1
TGCAGCGTTGAGGGGTCGACCACTGAAGCTTTCTTT
CSVEGSTTEAFF
>.|TRBJ1-1|15|.|TRBV5-6
TGTGCCAGCAGCTACTGGGCGAATGAGAACACTGAAACTTTCTTT
CASSYWANENTETFF
>many|TRBJ1-1|13|.|TRBV28
TGTGCCAGCAACCCGGCGGTGAGGACTGAAGCTTTCTTT
CASNPAVRTEAFF
>few|TRBJ2-1|12|.|TRBV4-3
TGCGCCAGCAGCCAAGTCCGAGATGAGCAGTTCTTC
CASSQVRDEQFF
>few|TRBJ2-1|15|.|TRBV7-2
TGTGCCAGCAGCTCCCGGGACTGGGGTTACAATGAGCAGTTCTTC
CASSSRDWGYNEQFF
>.|TRBJ2-2|15|TRBD2|TRBV29-1
TGCAGCGTTGAATTGAGCGGGAGGGCAATCGGGGAGCTGTTTTTT
CSVELSGRAIGELFF
>many|TRBJ1-1|11|.|TRBV7-9
TGTGCCAGCAGTTGGGGGGAGAGAGCTTTCTTT
CASSWGERAFF
>many|TRBJ1-4|15|TRBD1|TRBV5-1
TGCGCCAGCAGCTCTGGACAGGGTCACGATGAAAAACTGTTTTTT
CASSSGQGHDEKLFF
>many|TRBJ1-1|12|.|TRBV28
TGTGCCAGCTCTTGGAGGGGGAGCGGGGCTTTCTTT
CASSWRGSGAFF
>many|TRBJ2-2|14|.|TRBV10-3
TGTGCCATCAGTGAAAGACAGGAGGCCGGGGAGCTGTTTTTT
CAISERQEAGELFF
>many|TRBJ2-7|14|TRBD2|TRBV12-3/TRBV12-4
TGTGCCAGCAGTTTGGAGCGGGGTAACTACGAGCAGTACTTC
CASSLERGNYEQYF
>.|TRBJ2-3|12|.|TRBV6-2/TRBV6-3
TGTGCCAGCAGCTCCCACCTTAATGCGCAGTATTTT
CASSSHLNAQYF
>few|TRBJ2-7|17|.|TRBV4-1
TGCGCCAGCAGCCAAATCGTATCGGGCCAGAGCTCCTACGAGCAGTACTTC
CASSQIVSGQSSYEQYF
>many|TRBJ2-7|13|TRBD1|TRBV27
TGTGCCAGCAGTCCGACAGGGGGCTACGAGCAGTACTTC
CASSPTGGYEQYF